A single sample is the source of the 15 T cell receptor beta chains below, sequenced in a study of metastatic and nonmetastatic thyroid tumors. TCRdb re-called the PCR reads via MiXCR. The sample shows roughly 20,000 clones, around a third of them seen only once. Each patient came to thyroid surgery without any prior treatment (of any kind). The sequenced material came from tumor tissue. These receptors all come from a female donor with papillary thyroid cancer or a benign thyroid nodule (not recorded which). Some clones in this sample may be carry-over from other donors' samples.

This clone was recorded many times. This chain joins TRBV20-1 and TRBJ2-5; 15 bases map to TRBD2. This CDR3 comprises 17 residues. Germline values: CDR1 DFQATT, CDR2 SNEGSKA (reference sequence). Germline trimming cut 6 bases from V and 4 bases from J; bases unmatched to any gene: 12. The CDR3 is CSAPWTSGRANGETQYF. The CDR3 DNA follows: TGCAGTGCCCCCTGGACTAGCGGGAGGGCGAACGGAGAGACCCAGTACTTC.

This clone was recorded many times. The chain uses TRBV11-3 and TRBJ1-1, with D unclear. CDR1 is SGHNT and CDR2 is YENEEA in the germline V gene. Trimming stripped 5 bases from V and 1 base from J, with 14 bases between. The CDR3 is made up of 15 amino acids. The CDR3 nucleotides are TGTGCCAGCAGCCGAGGCGGGGTTGAGAACACTGAAGCTTTCTTT. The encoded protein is CASSRGGVENTEAFF. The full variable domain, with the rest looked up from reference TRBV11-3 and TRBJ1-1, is EAGVVQSPRYKIIEKKQPVAFWCNPISGHNTLYWYLQNLGQGPELLIRYENEEAVDDSQLPKDRFSAERLKGVDSTLKIQPAELGDSAVYLCASSRGGVENTEAFFGQGTRLTVV.

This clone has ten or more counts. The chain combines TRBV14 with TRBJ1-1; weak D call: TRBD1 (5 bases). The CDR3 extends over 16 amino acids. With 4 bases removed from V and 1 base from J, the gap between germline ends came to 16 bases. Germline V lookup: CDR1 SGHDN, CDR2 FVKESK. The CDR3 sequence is CASSPLRGAENTEAFF. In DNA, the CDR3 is TGTGCCAGCAGCCCTCTAAGAGGGGCTGAGAACACTGAAGCTTTCTTT.

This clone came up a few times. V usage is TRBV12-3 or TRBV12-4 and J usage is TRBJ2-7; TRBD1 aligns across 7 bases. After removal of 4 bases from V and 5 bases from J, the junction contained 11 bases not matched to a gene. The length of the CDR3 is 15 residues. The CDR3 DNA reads TGTGCCAGCAGTTCGTACAGGGGATCGGGAAACGAGCAGTACTTC. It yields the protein CASSSYRGSGNEQYF.

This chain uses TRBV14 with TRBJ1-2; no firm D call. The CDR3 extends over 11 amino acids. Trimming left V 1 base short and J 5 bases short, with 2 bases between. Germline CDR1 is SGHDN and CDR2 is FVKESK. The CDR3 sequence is CASSQGYGYTF. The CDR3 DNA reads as TGTGCCAGCAGCCAAGGGTATGGCTACACCTTC. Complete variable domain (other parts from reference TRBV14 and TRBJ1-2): EAGVTQFPSHSVIEKGQTVTLRCDPISGHDNLYWYRRVMGKEIKFLLHFVKESKQDESGMPNNRFLAERTGGTYSTLKVQPAELEDSGVYFCASSQGYGYTFGSGTRLTVV.

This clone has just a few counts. The CDR3 protein is CASSPNLFRTSGRALGSNEQFF. CDR3 DNA sequence: TGTGCCAGCAGTCCCAATCTATTCCGGACTAGCGGGAGGGCCCTGGGGAGCAATGAGCAGTTCTTC. V is TRBV6-6 and J is TRBJ2-1; TRBD2 matches at 15 bases. Germline CDR1 MNHNY, CDR2 SVGAGI (reference sequence). The CDR3 sequence is 22 residues long. The junction had 23 bases not matched to a gene; V was cut back by 5 bases and J by 6 bases.

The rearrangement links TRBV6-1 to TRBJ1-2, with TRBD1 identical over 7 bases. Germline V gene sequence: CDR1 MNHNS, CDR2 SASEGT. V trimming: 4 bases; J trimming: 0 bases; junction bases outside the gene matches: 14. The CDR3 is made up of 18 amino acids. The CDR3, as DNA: TGTGCCAGCAGTGCTCTGCAGGGGGTTACTCTAGCTAACTATGGCTACACCTTC. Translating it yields CASSALQGVTLANYGYTF.

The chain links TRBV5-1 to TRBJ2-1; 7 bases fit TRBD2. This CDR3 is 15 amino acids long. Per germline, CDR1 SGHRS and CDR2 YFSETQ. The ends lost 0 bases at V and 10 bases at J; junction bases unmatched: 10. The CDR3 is CASSLAMDSGGEQFF. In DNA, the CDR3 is TGCGCCAGCAGCTTGGCCATGGACTCCGGGGGGGAGCAGTTCTTC.

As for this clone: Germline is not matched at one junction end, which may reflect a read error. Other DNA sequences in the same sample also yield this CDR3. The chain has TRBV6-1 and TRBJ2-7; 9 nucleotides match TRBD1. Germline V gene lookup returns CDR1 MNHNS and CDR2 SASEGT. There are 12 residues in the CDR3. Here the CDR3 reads CATTGQGYEQYF. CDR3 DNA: TGCGCCACTACGGGACAGGGATACGAGCAGTACTTC.

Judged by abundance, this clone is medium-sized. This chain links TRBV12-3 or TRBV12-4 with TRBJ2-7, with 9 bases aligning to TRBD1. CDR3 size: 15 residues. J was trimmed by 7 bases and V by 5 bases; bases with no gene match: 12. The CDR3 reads CASSLAWGQGIEQYF. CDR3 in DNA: TGTGCCAGCAGTCTCGCCTGGGGACAGGGAATTGAGCAGTACTTC.

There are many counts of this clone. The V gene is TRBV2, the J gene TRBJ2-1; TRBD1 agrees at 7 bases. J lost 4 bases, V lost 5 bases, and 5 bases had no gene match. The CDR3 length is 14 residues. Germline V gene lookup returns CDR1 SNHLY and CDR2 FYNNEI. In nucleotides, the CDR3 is TGTGCCAGCAGTCAGCAGGGGGTATACAATGAGCAGTTCTTC. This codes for CASSQQGVYNEQFF. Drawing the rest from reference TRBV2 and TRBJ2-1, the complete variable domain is EPEVTQTPSHQVTQMGQEVILRCVPISNHLYFYWYRQILGQKVEFLVSFYNNEISEKSEIFDDQFSVERPDGSNFTLKIRSTKLEDSAMYFCASSQQGVYNEQFFGPGTRLTVL.

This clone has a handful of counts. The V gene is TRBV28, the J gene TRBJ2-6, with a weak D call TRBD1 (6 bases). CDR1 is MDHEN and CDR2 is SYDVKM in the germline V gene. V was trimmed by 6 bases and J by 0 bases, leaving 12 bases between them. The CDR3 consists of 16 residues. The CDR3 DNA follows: TGTGCCAGCAGAAGGACAGACAACTCTGGGGCCAACGTCCTGACTTTC. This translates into CASRRTDNSGANVLTF.

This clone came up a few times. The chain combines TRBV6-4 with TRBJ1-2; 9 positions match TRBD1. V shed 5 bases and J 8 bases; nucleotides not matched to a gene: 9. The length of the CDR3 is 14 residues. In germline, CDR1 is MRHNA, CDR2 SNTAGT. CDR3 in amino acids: CASSPRDRVLGYTF. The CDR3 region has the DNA TGTGCCAGCAGTCCCCGGGACAGGGTCCTGGGCTACACCTTC.

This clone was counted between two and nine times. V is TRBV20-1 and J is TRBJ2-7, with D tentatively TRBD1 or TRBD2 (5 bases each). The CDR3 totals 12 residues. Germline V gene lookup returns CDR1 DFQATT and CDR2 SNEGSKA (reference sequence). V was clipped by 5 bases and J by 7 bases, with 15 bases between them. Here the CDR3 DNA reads TGCAGTGCTCCGGGACCTTCTGGGGAGCAGTACTTC. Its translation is CSAPGPSGEQYF.

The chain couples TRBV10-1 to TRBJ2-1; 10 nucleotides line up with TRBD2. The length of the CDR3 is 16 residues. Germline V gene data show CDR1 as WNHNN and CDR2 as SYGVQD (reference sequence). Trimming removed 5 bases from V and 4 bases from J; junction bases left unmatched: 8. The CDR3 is CASSRTSGVGYNEQFF. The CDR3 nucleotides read TGCGCCAGCAGTAGAACTAGCGGGGTAGGGTACAATGAGCAGTTCTTC.